This TCR beta chain was found in a study of identical twins. Via MiXCR, TCRdb re-called the 5' RACE reads, giving one row per CDR3 protein. The sample records 500,000 or so distinct CDR3 sequences, roughly 13% being singletons. J lost 7 bases, V lost 5 bases, and 6 bases had no gene match. The CDR3 is 15 residues long. Healthy Caucasian individuals made up all the donors. Broader study findings: Excess low generation probability was seen in twin-shared out-of-frame alpha sequences. Weaker excess twin sharing was observed in beta out-of-frame sequences.

This clonotype was counted ten times or more. What it binds is unknown. Separately, the same data were catalogued under a study of yellow fever vaccine responses in identical twins. As that report states: Twins' vaccine T cell response reportedly seemed partly convergent, partly personalized.

The gene calls are TRBV12-3 or TRBV12-4 and TRBJ1-6, with 9 bases that match TRBD1. The receptor's source is a woman aged 18-29 years in good health. Source material: CD4+ T cells sorted from blood. CDR3 amino acids: CASSVHRGPNSPLHF. CDR3 coding DNA: TGTGCCAGCAGTGTCCACAGGGGGCCAAATTCACCCCTCCACTTT.